This T cell receptor beta chain was recorded in a study of T cells in Graves' hyperthyroidism and ophthalmopathy. There are many counts of this clonotype. The investigators amplified TCR beta CDR3 regions from RNA transcripts. Initially, a first-round RT-PCR of the TCR CDR3 employed the HTBI primer set. MiXCR was run by TCRdb on the multiplex PCR reads, yielding one entry per CDR3 protein. The profile shows roughly 290,000 distinct CDR3 sequences, 13% of them singletons. Uncontrolled infection, other autoimmune disease, pregnancy and lactation each barred patients from inclusion. The blood specimen was taken at initial hyperthyroidism diagnosis, before any ophthalmopathy symptoms. This sample holds PBMCs from under 11 ml fresh peripheral blood. The CDR3 sequence is 14 residues long. Germline V gene lookup returns CDR1 MDHEN and CDR2 SYDVKM. The V end was cut by 4 bases, the J end by 0 bases, with 10 bases between.

The TCR sequence derives from a woman aged 25-40 years with Graves' hyperthyroidism that later progressed to Graves' ophthalmopathy. The source material was blood. The J gene is TRBJ2-7, the V gene TRBV28; D perhaps matches TRBD2 (5 bases). DNA for the CDR3: TGTGCCAGCAGTTCTGCCGGGAACTCCTACGAGCAGTACTTC. Protein: CASSSAGNSYEQYF.